This T cell receptor beta chain is drawn from a study of Graves' ophthalmopathy and Graves' hyperthyroidism. RNA transcripts served as template for amplifying TCR beta CDR3 sequences. RT-PCR in the first round used HTBI primers; a second-round multiplex PCR followed. Using its own MiXCR run on the multiplex PCR reads, TCRdb lists one record per CDR3 protein. The data contain a few hundred thousand distinct CDR3 sequences, under 45% of them seen just once; the ten biggest clones take up about 4.2%. Germline V gives CDR1 SSHAT, CDR2 FNYEAQ (reference sequence). The CDR3 length is 15 residues. Hyperthyroidism patients were newly diagnosed, under 2 months' duration, aged 18 to 65. Ten or more counts support this clonotype. The junction and the germline gene differ at one end; a read error may be behind it.

The gene calls are TRBV7-7 and TRBJ2-5, with D perhaps TRBD2 (7 bases). The source material was peripheral blood or thyroid tissue (not recorded which). The receptor was derived from an adult man with Graves' hyperthyroidism. The CDR3 bases are TGTGCTAGCAGCTTAATGCGGGGGCCCCAAGAGACCCAGTACTTC. Residues: CASSLMRGPQETQYF.